The TCR beta chain under discussion was sequenced for a study of blood T cell repertoires in COVID-19 (dated by TCRdb to about 2020). Broadly, across the study: Collaborator samples came from the United States, Italy and Spain and covered acute and convalescent phases of COVID-19. The prospective study material was composed of cDNA or gDNA derived from T cells, B-cell-depleted T cells, or PBMCs. Subjects who had been exposed to COVID-19, were actively infected with it, or had recovered from it provided the deeply sampled blood TCRbeta repertoires that made up the dataset. The repertoires were released in a freely available public database meant as a resource for research on the immune response to SARS-CoV-2. Samples were obtained from the ongoing ImmuneRACE study (first 160 participants) and from about 1,300 subjects provided by 6 global collaborators. The sample metadata nearly always contained a de-identified subject ID, COVID-19 status, age in years and sex. Where HLA class I and class II types were available, the types were taken from metadata supplied by the sample provider, not from assay-based typing. Points the paper makes about the study in general: Clinical and demographic metadata were provided uncurated, with the amount varying by source and participant.

Sequences WSHSY (CDR1) and SAAADI (CDR2) are obtained from the germline V gene. Trimming costs V 2 bases and J 14 bases, and their ends lie 19 bases apart. The CDR3 sequence holds 15 residues, the cysteine and phenylalanine included. The read is trimmed to its CDR3 DNA, 45 bases read in frame from base 1. Of note for this clone: Its recognized antigen is unknown. Base qualities are missing; no much larger clone stands one base away.

TCRbeta CDR3 regions were amplified from genomic DNA by means of the immunoSEQ Assay, a bias-controlled multiplex PCR. In the authors' own workflow: The number of nucleated cells in each sample was estimated by amplification of reference gene primers within the assay. To quantify the absolute abundance of each unique TCRbeta CDR3 rearrangement, sequence reads were collapsed and filtered. Productive Simpson clonality was computed per sample as the square root of Simpson's diversity index over productive rearrangements. TCRdb mirrors the immuneACCESS table, restricted to in-frame sequences. Some clones are absent from its copies; in checked studies, under half trace to an unresolved V gene, and the reason for the others is unknown. V, J and clone size are those of that table, while D and trimming were read from the DNA. The sample table holds 170,000 or so clones, of which approximately 80% were seen once. 2.5% to 3.5% of the sample goes to the ten largest clones.

Collaborating institutions collected whole blood in K2EDTA tubes following their own protocols. For TCRbeta analysis, collaborators shipped samples as frozen whole blood, isolated PBMCs, or DNA extracted from either of those sample types. The sequenced material came from peripheral blood. This TCR was sampled from a woman aged 55-69 years with acute or convalescent COVID-19. The V and J segments used are TRBV10-2 and TRBJ1-6; TRBD1 is possibly the D segment (5 matching bases). The CDR3 amino acid sequence is: CASSEPQGLSWTLHF. The base sequence is TGCGCCAGCAGTGAGCCGCAGGGTCTAAGTTGGACCCTCCACTTT.